The text below deals with one TCR beta chain. Its antigen is still unknown. These data come from a study of response to subunit inactivated influenza vaccine. Notes on the study in general: T cells newly recruited by each seasonal influenza vaccination are few, the authors suggested.

TCRdb recomputed calls from the RT-PCR reads with MiXCR, one row per CDR3 protein. Among roughly 700,000 distinct CDR3 sequences listed, approximately 15% were seen once. Per the germline V gene, CDR1 is MNHNS and CDR2 is SASEGT. The CDR3 runs 13 residues. The ends were cut back, 4 bases at V and 9 bases at J, with 13 bases in the middle. The TCR was taken from a middle-aged man who received an inactivated influenza vaccine. Sequences were derived from PBMCs from blood, sampled 14 to 15 days before vaccination. The rearrangement joins TRBV6-1 to TRBJ1-5, with a tentative D call TRBD1 (6 bases). In DNA, the CDR3 is TGTGCCAGCAGTGCGGACAGCCTGGGGCCCCAGCATTTT. It is translated as CASSADSLGPQHF.